This T cell receptor (beta chain) was obtained from a study of cytomegalovirus exposure and HLA in healthy donors. With 60 Vbeta and 13 Jbeta primers, the PCR was carried out. Clones were sequenced by immunoSEQ multiplex PCR, and TCRdb holds only the in-frame ones, with some missing. The table has 200,000 to 250,000 clones, under 70% seen once. This receptor was obtained from a man in his forties in good health and CMV-seropositive. The sequencing input was PBMCs.

The CDR3 region is CSVVRGQEAFF. The CDR3, as DNA: TGCAGCGTTGTCAGGGGACAAGAAGCTTTCTTT. This chain joins TRBV29-1 and TRBJ1-1, with a possible D match to TRBD1 (6 bases). The germline V gene encodes CDR1 SQVTM and CDR2 ANQGSEA. V shed 4 bases and J shed 8 bases, with 11 bases lying between them. This CDR3 has 11 residues. Filled out from reference TRBV29-1 and TRBJ1-1, the complete variable domain reads SAVISQKPSRDICQRGTSLTIQCQVDSQVTMMFWYRQQPGQSLTLIATANQGSEATYESGFVIDKFPISRPNLTFSTLTVSNMSPEDSSIYLCSVVRGQEAFFGQGTRLTVV.